This TCR beta chain originates from a study of CD8 T cells in Susac syndrome. The multiple sclerosis controls were treatment-naive patients with relapsing-remitting disease that was stable or active. TEMRA cells were FACS-enriched, unlike CD8+ and CD4+ T cells, which were negatively isolated. This CDR3 is 15 amino acids long. The ends were cut back, 3 bases at V and 1 base at J, with 12 bases in the middle. Germline lookup yields CDR1 MRHNA and CDR2 SNTAGT. Random hexamers were used to reverse transcribe the RNA input (0.5 to 1 ug). The authors amplified TCR beta CDR3 across 54 Vbeta and 13 Jbeta using immunoSEQ multiplex PCR. A single record per CDR3 protein comes from TCRdb applying MiXCR to the immunoSEQ multiplex PCR reads. This table holds fewer than 150,000 distinct CDR3 sequences, 90% to 95% found once.

The V gene is TRBV6-4, the J gene TRBJ1-1; D gene uncertain. Sequenced: CD4+ T cells from PBMCs. The receptor's source is a human donor with multiple sclerosis. In DNA, the CDR3 is TGTGCCAGCAGTGATTCCGCCGCCGCGAACACTGAAGCTTTCTTT. This codes for CASSDSAAANTEAFF.